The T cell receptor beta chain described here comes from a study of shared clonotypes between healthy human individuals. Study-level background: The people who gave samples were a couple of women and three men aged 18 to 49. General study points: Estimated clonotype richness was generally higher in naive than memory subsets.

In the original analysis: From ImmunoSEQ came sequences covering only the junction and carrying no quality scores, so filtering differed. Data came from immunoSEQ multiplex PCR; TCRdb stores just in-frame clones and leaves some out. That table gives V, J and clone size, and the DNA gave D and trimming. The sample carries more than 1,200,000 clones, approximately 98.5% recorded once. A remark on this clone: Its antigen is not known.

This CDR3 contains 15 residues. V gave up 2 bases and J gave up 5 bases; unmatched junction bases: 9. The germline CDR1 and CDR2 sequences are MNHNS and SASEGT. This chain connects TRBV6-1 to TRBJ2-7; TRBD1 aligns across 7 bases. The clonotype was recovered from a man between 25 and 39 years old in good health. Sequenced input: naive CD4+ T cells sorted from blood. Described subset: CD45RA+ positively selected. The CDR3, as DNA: TGTGCCAGCAGTGAATCGAACAGGGGCGGCAACGAGCAGTACTTC. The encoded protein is CASSESNRGGNEQYF.